These 19 T cell receptor beta chains came from one sample sequenced in a study of OX40 agonist ivuxolimab in advanced cancers. Assay: immunoSEQ multiplex PCR; the TCRdb copy retains only in-frame clones and omits some. The table records fewer than 65,000 clones, roughly 90% of them present only once. The sample was CD4+ or CD8+ T cells sorted from blood, taken in a trial of the OX40 agonist ivuxolimab. Every receptor here comes from an adult with an advanced solid tumor such as melanoma, head and neck, liver or kidney cancer.

The chain has TRBV7-8 and TRBJ2-1; D might be TRBD1 or TRBD2, each matching 6 bases. V was cut by 6 bases and J by 6 bases, with 12 bases left in between. This CDR3 spans 13 amino acids. Germline V gene lookup returns CDR1 SGHVS and CDR2 FQNEAQ. CDR3 amino acids: CASSGGPPNEQFF. The CDR3 DNA reads as TGTGCCAGCAGTGGGGGGCCTCCCAATGAGCAGTTCTTC.

The V call is TRBV5-6, the J call TRBJ1-4, with 8 positions matching TRBD1. J gave up 4 bases and V 4 bases, and 6 bases lay outside the gene matches. The germline V gene encodes CDR1 SGHDT and CDR2 YYEEEE. The CDR3 has 15 amino acids. The CDR3 spells CASSLRTGLNEKLFF. The CDR3, as DNA: TGTGCCAGCAGCCTCAGGACAGGGCTTAATGAAAAACTGTTTTTT.

The rearrangement joins TRBV7-8 to TRBJ2-7; D possibly uses TRBD1 or TRBD2 (7 bases each). V was clipped by 7 bases and J by 4 bases, with 23 bases between them. Germline CDR1 is SGHVS and CDR2 is FQNEAQ. This CDR3 is 16 amino acids long. The CDR3 here is CASTSQGGGSVYEQYF. The CDR3 DNA is TGTGCCAGCACCTCTCAAGGGGGCGGGAGCGTGTACGAGCAGTACTTC.

This sequence joins TRBV28 and TRBJ2-7; perhaps TRBD2 as D (6 bases). V lost 2 bases and J lost 3, with 14 bases in between. Germline V gene data show CDR1 as MDHEN and CDR2 as SYDVKM. The CDR3 is made up of 15 amino acids. CDR3 in amino acids: CASSLGGGNIYEQYF. The CDR3 bases are TGTGCCAGCAGTTTAGGCGGAGGGAACATCTACGAGCAGTACTTC.

As DNA, the CDR3 is TGTGCCAGTAGTAGAGACAGGGGGAAGAGCACTAATGAAAAACTGTTTTTT. Protein product: CASSRDRGKSTNEKLFF. This sequence joins TRBV19 and TRBJ1-4; 9 bases agree with TRBD1. In germline, CDR1 is LNHDA, CDR2 SQIVND (reference sequence). Losses at the gene ends were 4 bases for V and 2 bases for J; bases not matched to a gene: 8. CDR3 length: 17 amino acids.

This sequence joins TRBV28 and TRBJ1-6; tentatively, D is TRBD1 (5 bases). CDR3 length equals 14 residues. V gave up 6 bases and J gave up 12 bases, with 18 bases separating them. Germline V gives CDR1 MDHEN, CDR2 SYDVKM. CDR3 sequence (DNA): TGTGCCAGCAGGGCGGGTGACACAGGACGACCCCTCCACTTT. Translated: CASRAGDTGRPLHF.

The gene calls are TRBV10-3 and TRBJ2-7; 12 nucleotides align to TRBD1. There are 16 residues in the CDR3. J was trimmed by 7 bases and V by 0 bases; bases with no gene match: 7. CDR1 is ENHRY and CDR2 is SYGVKD in the germline V gene. The CDR3, as DNA: TGTGCCATCAGTGAGTCAGAGGGACAGGGGGCCCGGGAGCAGTACTTC. This sequence encodes CAISESEGQGAREQYF.

The genes are TRBV2 and TRBJ1-6; D unclear. The germline V gene encodes CDR1 SNHLY and CDR2 FYNNEI. Trimming took off 1 base at V and 9 bases at J, with 7 bases between the two ends. The CDR3 has 13 residues. The CDR3 bases are TGTGCCAGCAGTGAAGGGGTGGGTTCACCCCTCCACTTT. This sequence encodes CASSEGVGSPLHF.

In nucleotides, the CDR3 is TGTGCCAGCAGTGACGTCGACAGCCCGCAGTACTTC. It codes for CASSDVDSPQYF. J is TRBJ2-7 and V is TRBV25-1; maybe TRBD1 (5 bases). The CDR3 runs to 12 residues. Trimming took 3 bases from V and 9 from J, leaving 12 bases between them. CDR1 is MGHDK and CDR2 is SYGVNS in the germline V gene.

This chain connects TRBV29-1 to TRBJ1-2, with 12 bases matching TRBD1. CDR1 SQVTM and CDR2 ANQGSEA come from the germline V gene. The CDR3 extends over 12 amino acids. Trimming took 3 bases from V and 7 from J; bases not matched to a gene: 0. The CDR3 reads CSVEGQGAGYTF. As DNA, the CDR3 is TGCAGCGTTGAGGGACAGGGGGCTGGCTACACCTTC.

About this clone itself: Other DNA sequences from this sample encode an identical CDR3 as well. The chain is built from TRBV10-3 and TRBJ2-1; tentatively, D is TRBD1 or TRBD2 (5 bases each). The CDR3 length is 14 residues. V gave up 7 bases and J gave up 6 bases, with 16 bases separating them. Germline V CDR1 and CDR2: ENHRY, SYGVKD. The CDR3 DNA follows: TGTGCCATCACCTCCGGGACGACGTCCAATGAGCAGTTCTTC. It translates to CAITSGTTSNEQFF.

The chain uses TRBV7-2 and TRBJ2-7; 9 bases are shared with TRBD1. CDR1 is SGHTA and CDR2 is FQGNSA in the germline V gene. The CDR3 covers 15 residues. The ends lost 5 bases at V and 3 bases at J; junction bases unmatched: 8. CDR3 in amino acids: CASSRGQGQNYEQYF. Here the CDR3 DNA reads TGTGCCAGCAGCCGGGGACAGGGCCAAAACTACGAGCAGTACTTC.

This clone was found a few times. The germline gene is not matched at one end of the junction; a read error may be the cause. The CDR3 DNA is TGTGCTAGCAGCTCGGGACCGGCCGGGGGTCAGCCCCAGCATTTT. As protein: CASSSGPAGGQPQHF. This sequence joins TRBV7-7 and TRBJ1-5; D is possibly TRBD1 (5 bases). CDR3 length: 15 residues. Germline values: CDR1 SSHAT, CDR2 FNYEAQ (reference sequence).

The DNA for the CDR3 is TGTGCCGCGGTCGGGGCCAACCAAGAGACCCAGTACTTC. Translating gives CAAVGANQETQYF. The chain carries TRBV28 and TRBJ2-5; D may correspond to TRBD1 or TRBD2 (5 bases each). The V and J ends lost 11 bases and 0 bases respectively, with 13 bases between them. CDR3 length: 13 residues. The germline V gene encodes CDR1 MDHEN and CDR2 SYDVKM.

J is TRBJ2-7 and V is TRBV15; D perhaps matches TRBD1 (5 bases). Germline-derived CDR1 and CDR2 are LNHNV and YYDKDF (reference sequence). Trimming shortened V by 0 bases and J by 3 bases, and 6 bases separated the two germline ends. The CDR3 is 13 residues long. The CDR3 loop reads CATSRDRDYEQYF. The DNA of the CDR3 is TGTGCCACCAGCAGAGACAGGGACTACGAGCAGTACTTC.

This sequence joins TRBV11-2 and TRBJ1-6; D possibly corresponds to TRBD1 (6 bases). The CDR3 has 14 amino acids. V gave up 4 bases and J gave up 11 bases, with 15 bases separating them. Per the germline V gene, CDR1 is SGHAT and CDR2 is FQNNGV. In DNA, the CDR3 is TGTGCCAGCAGCTCACAGGGTTCTGGGACACCCCTCCACTTT. It encodes CASSSQGSGTPLHF.

The chain uses TRBV2 and TRBJ1-3; D not certain. Germline assignment: CDR1 SNHLY and CDR2 FYNNEI. Trimming cost V 10 bases and J 0 bases, with 13 bases left between them. The CDR3 contains 14 residues. The CDR3 DNA reads as TGTGCCATAAGACCCCGGAGCTCTGGAAACACCATATATTTT. Its protein is CAIRPRSSGNTIYF.

This chain links TRBV29-1 with TRBJ2-3, with 8 bases identical to TRBD2. V dropped 5 bases and J dropped 10; count of bases not matched to a gene: 11. Germline V gene sequence: CDR1 SQVTM, CDR2 ANQGSEA. This CDR3 has 13 residues. The CDR3 DNA follows: TGCAGCGTTCGACGCGGGCCCGGGGGGGCGCAGTATTTT. The encoded protein is CSVRRGPGGAQYF.

The V gene is TRBV5-1, the J gene TRBJ1-2; 9 positions agree with TRBD1. In germline, CDR1 is SGHRS, CDR2 YFSETQ. The CDR3 extends over 14 amino acids. J was trimmed by 4 bases and V by 1 base; bases with no gene match: 2. For the CDR3, the DNA is TGCGCCAGCAGCTTGACAGGGGGCTCCTATGGCTACACCTTC. This codes for CASSLTGGSYGYTF.